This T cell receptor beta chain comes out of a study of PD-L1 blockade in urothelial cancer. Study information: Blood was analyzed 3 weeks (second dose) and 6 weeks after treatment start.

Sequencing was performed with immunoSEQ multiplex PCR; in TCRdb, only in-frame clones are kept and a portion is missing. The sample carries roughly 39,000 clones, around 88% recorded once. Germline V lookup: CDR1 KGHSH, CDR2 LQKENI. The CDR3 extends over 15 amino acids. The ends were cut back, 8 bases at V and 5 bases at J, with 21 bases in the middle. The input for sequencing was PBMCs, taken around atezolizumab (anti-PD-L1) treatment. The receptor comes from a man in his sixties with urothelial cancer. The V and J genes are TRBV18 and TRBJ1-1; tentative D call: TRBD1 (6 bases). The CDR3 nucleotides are TGTGCCAGCCAACCGAGGGGGGGATCTGAGACTGAAGCTTTCTTT. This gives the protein CASQPRGGSETEAFF.